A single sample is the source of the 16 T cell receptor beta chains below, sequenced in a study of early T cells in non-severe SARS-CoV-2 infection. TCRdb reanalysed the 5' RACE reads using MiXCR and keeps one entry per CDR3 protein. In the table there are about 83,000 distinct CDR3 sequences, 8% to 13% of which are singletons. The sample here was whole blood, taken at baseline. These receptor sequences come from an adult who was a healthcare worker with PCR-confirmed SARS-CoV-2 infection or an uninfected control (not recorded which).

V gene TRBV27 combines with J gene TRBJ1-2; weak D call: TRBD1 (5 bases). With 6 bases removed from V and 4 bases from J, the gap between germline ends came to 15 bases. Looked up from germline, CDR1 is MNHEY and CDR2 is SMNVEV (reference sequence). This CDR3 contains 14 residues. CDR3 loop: CASSFSGQGYGYTF. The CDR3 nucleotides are TGTGCCAGCAGCTTCTCAGGCCAGGGCTATGGCTACACCTTC.

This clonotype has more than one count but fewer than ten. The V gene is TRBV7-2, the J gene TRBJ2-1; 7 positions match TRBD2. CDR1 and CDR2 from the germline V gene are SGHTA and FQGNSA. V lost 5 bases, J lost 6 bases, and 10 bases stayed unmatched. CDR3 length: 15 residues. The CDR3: CASSLVGREGNEQFF. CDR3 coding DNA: TGTGCCAGCAGCCTAGTAGGGAGGGAAGGCAATGAGCAGTTCTTC.

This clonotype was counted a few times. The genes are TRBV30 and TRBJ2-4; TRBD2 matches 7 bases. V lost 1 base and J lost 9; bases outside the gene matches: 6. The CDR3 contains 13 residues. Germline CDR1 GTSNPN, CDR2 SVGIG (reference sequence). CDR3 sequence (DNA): TGTGCCTGGAGTGGACTAGCAGGTCGCATTCAGTACTTC. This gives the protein CAWSGLAGRIQYF.

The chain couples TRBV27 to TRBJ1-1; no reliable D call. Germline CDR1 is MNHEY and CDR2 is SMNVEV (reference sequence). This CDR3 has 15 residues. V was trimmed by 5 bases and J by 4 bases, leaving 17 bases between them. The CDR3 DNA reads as TGTGCCAGCAGTAACCCAGGACCTTGGGGCACTGAAGCTTTCTTT. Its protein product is CASSNPGPWGTEAFF.

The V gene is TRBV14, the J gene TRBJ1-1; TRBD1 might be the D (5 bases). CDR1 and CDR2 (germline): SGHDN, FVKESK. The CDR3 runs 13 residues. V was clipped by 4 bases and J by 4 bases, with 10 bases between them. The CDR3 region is CASSLDSSTEAFF. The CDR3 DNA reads TGTGCCAGCAGCCTCGACAGTTCCACTGAAGCTTTCTTT.

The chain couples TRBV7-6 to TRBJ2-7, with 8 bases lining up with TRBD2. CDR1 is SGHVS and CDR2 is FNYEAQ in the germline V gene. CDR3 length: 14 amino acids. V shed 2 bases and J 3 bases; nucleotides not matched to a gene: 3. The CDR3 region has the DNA TGTGCCAGCAGCTTAACAGCGGGGGACTACGAGCAGTACTTC. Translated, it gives CASSLTAGDYEQYF.

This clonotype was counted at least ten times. The CDR3 spells CASSSTGGQGATEAFF. As DNA, the CDR3 is TGTGCCAGCAGCTCCACGGGGGGACAGGGGGCTACTGAAGCTTTCTTT. This rearrangement joins TRBV7-9 to TRBJ1-1; 12 positions agree with TRBD1. The junction had 8 bases not matched to a gene; V was cut back by 4 bases and J by 5 bases. The CDR3 is 16 amino acids. Germline V gives CDR1 SEHNR, CDR2 FQNEAQ (reference sequence).

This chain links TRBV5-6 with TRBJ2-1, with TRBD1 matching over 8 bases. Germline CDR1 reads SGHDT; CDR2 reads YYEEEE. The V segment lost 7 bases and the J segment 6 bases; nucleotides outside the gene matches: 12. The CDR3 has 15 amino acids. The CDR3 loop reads CASSRGDRTGNEQFF. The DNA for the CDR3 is TGTGCCAGCTCAAGGGGGGACAGGACCGGCAATGAGCAGTTCTTC.

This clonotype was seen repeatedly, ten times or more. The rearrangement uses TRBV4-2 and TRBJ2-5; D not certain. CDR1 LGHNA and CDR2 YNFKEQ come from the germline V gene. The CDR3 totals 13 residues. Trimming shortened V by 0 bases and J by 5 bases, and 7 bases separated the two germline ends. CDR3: CASSQDQYETQYF. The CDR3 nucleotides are TGTGCCAGCAGCCAAGATCAATATGAGACCCAGTACTTC.

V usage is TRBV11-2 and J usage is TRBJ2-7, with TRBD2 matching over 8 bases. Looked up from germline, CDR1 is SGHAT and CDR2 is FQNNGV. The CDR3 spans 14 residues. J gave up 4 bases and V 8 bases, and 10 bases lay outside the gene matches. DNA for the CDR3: TGTGCCAGCGCAGGGGCAGCGGGAGCGTACGAGCAGTACTTC. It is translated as CASAGAAGAYEQYF.

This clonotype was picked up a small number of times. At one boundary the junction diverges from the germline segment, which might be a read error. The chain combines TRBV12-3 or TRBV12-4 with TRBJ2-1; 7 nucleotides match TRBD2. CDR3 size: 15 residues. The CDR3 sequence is CANSSEGTTHNEQFF. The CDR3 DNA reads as TGTGCCAACAGTTCCGAAGGGACTACTCACAATGAGCAGTTCTTC.

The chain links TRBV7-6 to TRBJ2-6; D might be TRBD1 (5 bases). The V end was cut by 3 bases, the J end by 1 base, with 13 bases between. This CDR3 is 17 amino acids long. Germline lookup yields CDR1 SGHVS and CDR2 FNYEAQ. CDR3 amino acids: CASSFSAGISGANVLTF. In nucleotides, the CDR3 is TGTGCCAGCAGCTTCTCGGCAGGGATATCTGGGGCCAACGTCCTGACTTTC.

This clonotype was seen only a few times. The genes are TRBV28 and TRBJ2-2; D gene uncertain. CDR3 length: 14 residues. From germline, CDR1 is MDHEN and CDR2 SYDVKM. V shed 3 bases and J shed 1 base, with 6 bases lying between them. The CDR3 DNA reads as TGTGCCAGCAGTTTTGGCAAGAACACCGGGGAGCTGTTTTTT. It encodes CASSFGKNTGELFF.

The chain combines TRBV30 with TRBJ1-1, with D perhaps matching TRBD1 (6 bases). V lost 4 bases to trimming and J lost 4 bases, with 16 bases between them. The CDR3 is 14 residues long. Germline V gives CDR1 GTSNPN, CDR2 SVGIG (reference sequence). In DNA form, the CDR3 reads TGTGCCTGGACCCGGGGGGCTTGGGGCACTGAAGCTTTCTTT. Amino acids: CAWTRGAWGTEAFF.

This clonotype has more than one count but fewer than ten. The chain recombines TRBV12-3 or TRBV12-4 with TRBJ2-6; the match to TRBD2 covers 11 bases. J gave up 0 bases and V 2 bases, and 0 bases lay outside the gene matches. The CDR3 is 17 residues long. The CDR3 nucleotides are TGTGCCAGCAGTTTAACTAGCGGGAGCTCTGGGGCCAACGTCCTGACTTTC. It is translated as CASSLTSGSSGANVLTF.

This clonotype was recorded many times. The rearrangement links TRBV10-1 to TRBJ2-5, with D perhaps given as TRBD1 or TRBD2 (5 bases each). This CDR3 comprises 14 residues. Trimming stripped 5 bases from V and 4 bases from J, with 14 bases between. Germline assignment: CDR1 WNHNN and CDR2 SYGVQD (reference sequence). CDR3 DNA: TGCGCCAGCAGTCCCTTACCTGGGGGAGAGACCCAGTACTTC. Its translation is CASSPLPGGETQYF.